The 28 T cell receptor beta chains given below trace back to one sample, sequenced in a study of tumor-infiltrating lymphocytes in primary liver carcinoma. A primer in the constant region served to generate TCR beta cDNA from 500 ng of total RNA. Researchers made the TCR beta libraries by running three nested multiplex PCR rounds with slightly modified ARM-PCR. The study ran its first two PCR rounds for roughly 10 cycles each, using TRBV1-TRBV30 forward primers and a C-beta reverse primer. TCRdb analysed the multiplex PCR reads with MiXCR anew, one entry per CDR3 protein. Of around 330,000 distinct CDR3 sequences listed, 50% to 75% were seen once; the top ten hold about 15%. The researchers obtained blood RNA from unsorted whole blood and also extracted germline DNA. Sequenced material: peripheral blood. The receptors originated from a woman in her 30s with primary liver carcinoma and hepatitis B virus infection.

V is TRBV12-3 or TRBV12-4 and J is TRBJ2-5; 8 bases align to TRBD1. J gave up 5 bases and V 3 bases, and 11 bases lay outside the gene matches. The CDR3 contains 16 residues. The DNA for the CDR3 is TGTGCCAGCAGTTTTCGTACAGGGGGAGCACATGAGACCCAGTACTTC. It yields the protein CASSFRTGGAHETQYF.

This clonotype was seen once. The chain carries TRBV28 and TRBJ1-2; no clear D. V was pared by 4 bases and J by 6 bases, with 12 bases between. Germline V gene lookup returns CDR1 MDHEN and CDR2 SYDVKM. The CDR3 length is 13 residues. The CDR3 here is CASSSTPRDGYTF. The CDR3 nucleotides read TGTGCCAGCAGTTCAACCCCCCGGGATGGCTACACCTTC.

This CDR3 is CSVEWGYSGANVLTF. The CDR3 DNA reads TGCAGCGTTGAGTGGGGGTACTCTGGGGCCAACGTCCTGACTTTC. The chain employs TRBV29-1 and TRBJ2-6, with D possibly called TRBD1 or TRBD2 (5 bases each). Germline V lookup: CDR1 SQVTM, CDR2 ANQGSEA. The CDR3 covers 15 residues. Trimming pared 3 bases from V and 0 bases from J, leaving 9 bases between.

V and J are TRBV6-1 and TRBJ2-1; a weak D match, TRBD1 (6 bases). The CDR3 spans 16 residues. Germline V gene data show CDR1 as MNHNS and CDR2 as SASEGT. Trimming took off 6 bases at V and 0 bases at J, with 15 bases between the two ends. The CDR3 region is CASRLTTGSSYNEQFF. CDR3 DNA: TGTGCCAGCAGACTAACAACAGGGAGCTCCTACAATGAGCAGTTCTTC.

As to this clonotype: This clone may be a read error of a much larger clone one base away. This chain connects TRBV6-6 to TRBJ2-7; a weak D match, TRBD1 (6 bases). The CDR3 runs to 15 residues. CDR1 is MNHNY and CDR2 is SVGAGI in the germline V gene (reference sequence). Trimming shortened V by 2 bases and J by 4 bases, and 15 bases separated the two germline ends. CDR3: CASSYPAQGSYEQYF. In DNA, the CDR3 is TGTGCCAGCAGTTACCCTGCCCAGGGGAGTTACGAGCAGTACTTC.

The chain recombines TRBV6-2 or TRBV6-3 with TRBJ2-3, with 13 bases lining up with TRBD2. Germline loops: CDR1 MNHEY, CDR2 SVGEGT. J gave up 5 bases and V 8 bases, and 13 bases lay outside the gene matches. This CDR3 is built from 17 residues. The CDR3 DNA reads as TGTGCCAGCCGGGGGACTAGCGGGATCCCAACGCGAGATACGCAGTATTTT. It specifies CASRGTSGIPTRDTQYF.

This clonotype has only a few counts. Given a much more abundant clone one base away, this may be a read error. The chain uses TRBV12-3 or TRBV12-4 and TRBJ2-5; possible D gene TRBD1, 6 bases. The CDR3 runs to 15 residues. As DNA, the CDR3 is TGTGCCAGCAGTTTCCAATCAGGACAGCAAGAGGCCCAGTACTTC. This translates into CASSFQSGQQEAQYF.

With respect to this clonotype: Possible read error: a much larger clone is one base away. V usage is TRBV11-2 and J usage is TRBJ2-1; 8 nucleotides align to TRBD1. V gave up 6 bases and J gave up 6 bases; unmatched junction bases: 10. Germline CDR1 reads SGHAT; CDR2 reads FQNNGV. This CDR3 comprises 15 residues. CDR3 in amino acids: CASSSIGTGSNEQFF. The CDR3 DNA reads as TGTGCCAGCAGTTCCATCGGGACAGGCTCCAATGAGCAGTTCTTC.

A remark on this clonotype: At one of its ends the junction is not consistent with the germline gene, which may arise from a read error. V gene TRBV11-2 combines with J gene TRBJ1-1, with D possibly matching TRBD1 (6 bases). CDR1 SGHAT and CDR2 FQNNGV come from the germline V gene. This CDR3 comprises 15 residues. The CDR3 spells CVSSLEGRQAPSPFF. The CDR3, as DNA: TGTGTCAGCAGCTTAGAAGGCAGACAGGCCCCATCCCCCTTCTTT.

This clonotype was found many times. CDR3 residues: CASSLVGAGELFF. The DNA of the CDR3 is TGTGCCAGCAGCTTAGTTGGGGCCGGGGAGCTGTTTTTT. V gene TRBV11-2 combines with J gene TRBJ2-2; D not resolved. Per the germline V gene, CDR1 is SGHAT and CDR2 is FQNNGV. The CDR3 is made up of 13 amino acids. Trimming removed 1 base at V and 6 bases at J, with 6 bases between.

A word on this clonotype: One end of the junction is discordant with germline, which a read error may explain. This sequence joins TRBV11-2 and TRBJ2-2; the D gene is possibly TRBD2 (5 bases). This CDR3 spans 12 amino acids. The V gene's germline CDR1 is SGHAT and CDR2 FQNNGV. CDR3 loop: CARSAEYWELFF. DNA of the CDR3: TGTGCCAGGAGCGCGGAGTACTGGGAGCTGTTTTTC. Full variable domain (missing parts from reference TRBV11-2 and TRBJ2-2): EAGVAQSPRYKIIEKRQSVAFWCNPISGHATLYWYQQILGQGPKLLIQFQNNGVVDDSQLPKDRFSAERLKGVDSTLKIQPAKLEDSAVYLCARSAEYWELFFGEGSRLTVL.

Remarks on this clonotype: An end of the junction does not agree with germline; a read error may underlie this. CDR3 sequence reads: CASRTSGSGAKQFF. The CDR3 DNA reads as TGTGCCAGCAGGACTAGCGGATCCGGGGCGAAGCAGTTTTTC. This chain uses TRBV12-3 or TRBV12-4 with TRBJ2-1; TRBD2 matches 9 bases. The CDR3 contains 14 residues.

In the case of this clonotype: The CDR3 end shows no conserved phenylalanine or tryptophan, and so a read error is likely. The chain recombines TRBV4-2 with TRBJ2-2; D possibly matches TRBD1 or TRBD2 (6 bases each). The germline CDR1 and CDR2 sequences are LGHNA and YNFKEQ. CDR3 length: 17 amino acids. CDR3 region: CTSSQEVGGHGGGELFS. The CDR3, as DNA: TGTACCAGCAGCCAAGAAGTGGGGGGACACGGTGGCGGGGAGCTGTTTTCT.

This clonotype has a handful of counts. Given a much more abundant clone one base away, this may be a read error. The chain recombines TRBV11-2 with TRBJ2-4, with D possibly TRBD2 on 6 matching bases. Germline V gene sequence: CDR1 SGHAT, CDR2 FQNNGV. The CDR3 spans 14 residues. V shed 4 bases and J shed 4 bases, with 11 bases lying between them. The CDR3 loop is CASSSEGGKNIQYF. The CDR3 DNA is TGTGCCAGCAGCTCCGAAGGAGGGAAAAACATTCAGTACTTC.

A note on this clonotype: A much larger clone lies one base from this, so it may be a read error. The chain recombines TRBV12-3 or TRBV12-4 with TRBJ2-7; D gene unclear. CDR3 length: 12 amino acids. The CDR3 sequence: CACSLSKYEQYF. The CDR3 DNA reads TGTGCCTGCAGTTTATCTAAGTACGAGCAGTACTTC.

The chain recombines TRBV7-9 with TRBJ2-7; the D gene is possibly TRBD2 (6 bases). The end of the DNA fits TRBJ2-1 better, so the J call may be wrong. CDR1 and CDR2 from the germline V gene are SEHNR and FQNEAQ (reference sequence). There are 15 residues in the CDR3. The CDR3 is CASGRGGGEYYEQFF. The CDR3 DNA sequence: TGTGCCAGCGGCCGGGGAGGAGGAGAGTATTACGAGCAGTTCTTC.

To note about this clonotype: The CDR3 carries no conserved terminal phenylalanine or tryptophan, so it likely arises from a read error. V usage is TRBV12-3 or TRBV12-4 and J usage is TRBJ1-1, with 7 bases fitting TRBD1. This CDR3 is 14 amino acids long. After removal of 3 bases from V and 7 bases from J, the junction contained 8 bases not matched to a gene. This CDR3 reads CASSLTGSDNEAFL. CDR3 bases: TGTGCCAGCAGTTTGACAGGGTCGGACAATGAAGCTTTCTTA.

Turning to this clonotype: At one end the junction does not follow the germline gene, possibly because of a read error. The genes are TRBV20-1 and TRBJ2-1; TRBD1 is a possible D gene (5 bases). Germline loops: CDR1 DFQATT, CDR2 SNEGSKA (reference sequence). CDR3 length equals 13 residues. The DNA for the CDR3 is TGCAGTGCCCGCCCGTTGGCGGACAATGAGCAGTCCTTC. This sequence encodes CSARPLADNEQSF.

The chain carries TRBV12-3 or TRBV12-4 and TRBJ2-2; 7 bases match TRBD2. CDR3 length equals 15 residues. V lost 4 bases, J lost 3 bases, and 5 bases stayed unmatched. The DNA for the CDR3 is TGTGCCAGCAGTTCCGGGACTACCGACACCGGGGAGCTGTTTTTT. Encoded protein: CASSSGTTDTGELFF.

This clonotype was seen once. Given a much more abundant clone one base away, this may be a read error. Likely a read error: the CDR3 ends without its conserved phenylalanine or tryptophan. This chain links TRBV29-1 with TRBJ2-1; 12 nucleotides agree with TRBD2. J gave up 4 bases and V 7 bases, and 2 bases lay outside the gene matches. Germline V lookup: CDR1 SQVTM, CDR2 ANQGSEA. The CDR3 spans 13 residues. CDR3 coding DNA: TGCAGCGCTGGGACTAGCGGGTACAATGAGCAGTTCCTC. This sequence encodes CSAGTSGYNEQFL.

In its sample, this clonotype was seen many times. The chain employs TRBV6-2 or TRBV6-3 and TRBJ2-6; D possibly corresponds to TRBD1 (6 bases). V lost 0 bases to trimming and J lost 3 bases, with 12 bases between them. The germline CDR1 and CDR2 sequences are MNHEY and SVGEGT. This CDR3 is built from 17 residues. The CDR3 bases are TGTGCCAGCAGTTACTCGATGTGGGGGCTTGGGGCCAACGTCCTGACTTTC. It codes for CASSYSMWGLGANVLTF.

The gene calls are TRBV4-3 and TRBJ2-7; 7 positions match TRBD2. Germline V gene lookup returns CDR1 LGHNA and CDR2 YSLEER. V lost 7 bases and J lost 3; bases outside the gene matches: 12. The CDR3 has 15 amino acids. In DNA, the CDR3 is TGCGCCAGCAACCAGCAGAGGACTAGTTTCTACGAGCAGTACTTC. Translation: CASNQQRTSFYEQYF.

Concerning this clonotype: An end of the junction does not agree with germline; a read error may underlie this. The chain has TRBV4-2 and TRBJ2-1; perhaps TRBD2 as D (6 bases). The length of the CDR3 is 18 residues. Germline-derived CDR1 and CDR2 are LGHNA and YNFKEQ. CDR3 loop: CASGQDKRTSLSYNEQFF. The CDR3 nucleotides are TGTGCCAGCGGCCAAGATAAAAGAACTAGCCTTTCCTACAATGAGCAGTTCTTC.

In the case of this clonotype: Since a much larger clone is just one base distant, this may be a read error. This sequence joins TRBV4-2 and TRBJ1-2, with D perhaps TRBD1 (5 bases). From germline, CDR1 is LGHNA and CDR2 YNFKEQ. Trimming cost V 4 bases and J 7 bases, with 13 bases left between them. The CDR3 runs 13 residues. CDR3 residues: CASSRPGDSGYTF. Written as DNA, the CDR3 is TGTGCCAGCAGCCGCCCGGGGGACTCTGGCTACACCTTC.

Comments on this clonotype: An end of the junction does not agree with germline; a read error may underlie this. This chain uses TRBV11-2 with TRBJ2-7, with D tentatively TRBD2 (6 bases). This CDR3 region has 13 residues. Germline lookup yields CDR1 SGHAT and CDR2 FQNNGV. The CDR3 DNA follows: TGTGCGAGCACCTCACGTAGCGGTTACGAGCAGTACTTC. Translated, it gives CASTSRSGYEQYF.

Concerning this clonotype itself: The conserved phenylalanine or tryptophan is not found at the CDR3 terminus, so this likely reflects a read error. The chain joins TRBV4-2 to TRBJ2-5; D is ambiguous. This CDR3 has 15 residues. Germline assignment: CDR1 LGHNA and CDR2 YNFKEQ. The CDR3 loop is CASSHPDRLQEAQYI. The CDR3 nucleotides read TGTGCCAGCAGCCACCCAGACCGGCTCCAAGAGGCCCAGTACATC.

With regard to this clonotype: This may be a read error: a much more frequent sequence differs by one nucleotide. This chain uses TRBV6-2 or TRBV6-3 with TRBJ2-7; 8 positions agree with TRBD2. The germline CDR1 and CDR2 sequences are MNHEY and SVGEGT. This CDR3 spans 13 amino acids. V gave up 6 bases and J gave up 7 bases; unmatched junction bases: 8. CDR3 sequence: CASSRGGIEEQYF. The DNA for the CDR3 is TGTGCCAGCAGCCGGGGGGGAATCGAGGAGCAGTACTTC.

The V call is TRBV5-1, the J call TRBJ2-5, with D perhaps matching TRBD2 (6 bases). The ends were cut back, 0 bases at V and 2 bases at J, with 14 bases in the middle. Germline V lookup: CDR1 SGHRS, CDR2 YFSETQ. This CDR3 has 16 amino acids. The chain's CDR3 is CASSLASGQTQETQYF. Here the CDR3 DNA reads TGCGCCAGCAGCTTGGCGAGCGGGCAGACGCAAGAGACCCAGTACTTC.